The entry below describes one T cell receptor beta chain. CDR1 and CDR2 (germline): KGHSH, LQKENI. CDR3 length equals 15 residues. V lost 3 bases to trimming and J lost 2 bases, with 10 bases between them. The entry originates in a study of blood T cell repertoires in COVID-19. Study context: Samples of COVID-19 (acute and convalescent) were obtained from the United States, Italy and Spain.

The table came from immunoSEQ multiplex PCR; TCRdb's copy has only in-frame clones and leaves some out. The table records about 69,000 clones, roughly three quarters of them present only once. Sample: peripheral blood. The V and J genes are TRBV18 and TRBJ2-2; possible D gene TRBD1, 5 bases. The TCR originated in a man aged 60 to 75 with acute or convalescent COVID-19. The CDR3 region is CASSPWQGNTGELFF. The CDR3 DNA is TGTGCCAGCTCACCTTGGCAGGGAAACACCGGGGAGCTGTTTTTT.